A selection of T cell receptor beta chains follows, all from one sample in a study of CD8 T cells in ankylosing spondylitis. MiXCR, run by TCRdb on the 5' RACE reads, gives a single entry per CDR3 protein. The sample consists of about 270,000 distinct CDR3 sequences, roughly 32% of them appearing once. The sample comprised blood, either unsorted or a sorted T cell fraction (not recorded which). The receptors were gathered from a male donor with ankylosing spondylitis or in good health (not recorded which). The CDR3 runs from the conserved cysteine through the conserved F or W.

>TRBV30|TRBJ2-7
CAGGQGNYEQYF
>TRBV12-3/TRBV12-4|TRBJ2-5
CASTVTWGETQYF
>TRBV30|TRBJ2-1
CAWAFLDDNEQFF
>TRBV27|TRBJ1-3
CASSLSHRDSGNTIYF
>TRBV6-1|TRBJ2-5
CASSALPGAWETQYF
>TRBV10-2|TRBJ2-5
CASSESIAGGRVQETQYF
>TRBV9|TRBJ2-1
CASSVSAGGKGSYNEQFF
>TRBV5-1|TRBJ2-5
CASSRGRDYQETQYF
>TRBV29-1|TRBJ2-1
CSVSGTSGGSYNEQFF
>TRBV18|TRBJ1-1
CASSPAANTEAFF
>TRBV6-5|TRBJ2-7
CASSSARAAIEQYF
>TRBV27|TRBJ2-1
CASSLGTGGGYNEQFF
>TRBV12-3/TRBV12-4|TRBJ2-5
CASMASGSGETQYF
>TRBV15|TRBJ1-1
CATSRDAGTGEAFF
>TRBV5-1|TRBJ1-1
CASSLLQGGSEAFF
>TRBV3-1|TRBJ2-3
CASSRTRTSGGFNTQYF
>TRBV10-3|TRBJ2-1
CATMELAGAYNEQFF
>TRBV5-1|TRBJ1-1
CASSLTGSMNTEAFF
>TRBV6-1|TRBJ2-1
CASSPGSGGANEQFF